This T cell receptor beta chain was captured by sequencing in a study of regulatory T cells in long-lasting Graves disease. General study results and limits: Persistent Graves' patients showed less TCR diversity than newly diagnosed patients showed. Newly diagnosed disease favored TRBV20-1 and TRBJ2-1 over persistent disease. Between persistent patients, a few thousand public clonotypes were shared, exceeding the roughly 920 shared between new patients.

The time point: persistent/refractory GD, antithyroid drugs over 5 years with positive TRAb. From RNA extracted from PBMCs, the TCR library was made. A peripheral blood sample, roughly 8.8 milliliters in volume, was drawn into EDTA tubes. The ends were cut back, 6 bases at V and 2 bases at J, with 10 bases in the middle. The CDR3 has 13 amino acids. Germline V gene data show CDR1 as MNHEY and CDR2 as SMNVEV (reference sequence). Researchers made TCR beta libraries by using iRepertoire HTBI primers and running Arm-PCR on CDR3 regions. TCRdb called the multiplex PCR reads again in MiXCR, with one record for every CDR3 protein. Among approximately 380,000 distinct CDR3 sequences listed, around 20% were seen once. This clonotype was recorded at least ten times. Its antigen is not identified.

The input for sequencing was peripheral blood mononuclear cells (PBMCs), taken when the disease was refractory, from a patient treated with antithyroid drugs. The sequence was obtained from a female donor with Graves disease. The chain joins TRBV27 to TRBJ1-2; no clear D. Here the CDR3 DNA reads TGTGCCAGCAGCCTGACGGGAAACTATGGCTACACCTTC. It specifies CASSLTGNYGYTF.